The table lists the clone carrying this T cell receptor beta chain with a count of one. The germline V gene has CDR1 SNHLY and CDR2 FYNNEI. The CDR3 spans 18 residues. V gave up 7 bases and J gave up 1 base, with 23 bases separating them. These data belong to a study of blood T cell repertoires in COVID-19. The repertoire was sequenced with immunoSEQ multiplex PCR; TCRdb's copy has only in-frame clones and lacks some. The table lists roughly 70,000 clones, 65% to 85% of them singletons, with 4.8% in the top ten. The gene calls are TRBV2 and TRBJ1-5; tentatively, D is TRBD1 (5 bases). This receptor was taken from a woman of 80 years or more with active or convalescent COVID-19. Sample: peripheral blood. CDR3 in amino acids: CASKTGRGERGSNQPQHF. The CDR3 DNA reads as TGTGCCAGCAAAACTGGACGGGGGGAGAGGGGAAGCAATCAGCCCCAGCATTTT.